These 12 T cell receptor beta chains originate from one sample sequenced in a study of blood T cells in healthy people across ages. For the second PCR, which ran for 7 to 11 cycles, a sample-barcoded 5' primer and a J-beta primer mix were used. MiXCR was run by TCRdb on the 5' RACE reads, yielding one entry per CDR3 protein. The sample records approximately 690,000 distinct CDR3 sequences, around 41% being singletons. Sequenced sample: blood. Every receptor here comes from a man older than 75 in good health.

This clonotype showed up just a few times. The gene calls are TRBV13 and TRBJ2-7, with a possible D match to TRBD2 (5 bases). CDR1 and CDR2 (germline): PRHDT, FYEKMQ (reference sequence). V was pared by 1 base and J by 0 bases, with 10 bases between. This CDR3 spans 15 amino acids. The CDR3 nucleotides read TGTGCCAGCAGCTTAGATGTAGCGTCCTCCTACGAGCAGTACTTC. Translating it yields CASSLDVASSYEQYF.

The chain links TRBV6-5 to TRBJ2-3, with 10 nucleotides matching TRBD2. The germline gives CDR1 MNHEY, CDR2 SVGAGI. With V trimmed by 0 bases and J by 0 bases, 6 bases remained unmatched. The CDR3 length is 18 residues. The CDR3 reads CASSYSRAGGTSTDTQYF. The CDR3 region has the DNA TGTGCCAGCAGTTACTCGAGAGCGGGGGGGACTAGCACAGATACGCAGTATTTT.

This clonotype is a singleton in its sample. CDR3 coding DNA: TGCGCCAGCAGCTTGGAAGGGTGGGGGACCTACAATGAGCAGTACTTC. Its translation is CASSLEGWGTYNEQYF. This chain connects TRBV5-1 to TRBJ2-1, with D perhaps assigned TRBD1 or TRBD2 (5 bases each). The DNA end lines up better with TRBJ2-7; the J call may be wrong. This CDR3 spans 16 amino acids. Germline V gives CDR1 SGHRS, CDR2 YFSETQ.

The rearrangement uses TRBV6-2 or TRBV6-3 and TRBJ2-3; weak D call: TRBD2 (6 bases). This CDR3 spans 15 amino acids. Germline CDR1 reads MNHEY; CDR2 reads SVGEGT. Trimming took 4 bases from V and 0 from J, leaving 11 bases between them. The CDR3 here is CASSSDYVSTDTQYF. The DNA for the CDR3 is TGTGCCAGCAGTTCGGACTATGTTAGCACAGATACGCAGTATTTT.

The V gene is TRBV2, the J gene TRBJ2-5; D not resolved. The CDR3 extends over 14 amino acids. The V gene lost 6 bases and the J gene lost 11 bases, with 22 bases spanning the gap. The germline V gene encodes CDR1 SNHLY and CDR2 FYNNEI. The CDR3, as DNA: TGTGCCAGCAGGCCCTGGCAGCTGTCCGGAGAGCAGTACTTC. Protein: CASRPWQLSGEQYF.

The chain uses TRBV15 and TRBJ2-5; D is possibly TRBD2 (5 bases). The CDR3 sequence is 17 residues long. Germline V gene sequence: CDR1 LNHNV, CDR2 YYDKDF (reference sequence). V lost 0 bases to trimming and J lost 1 base, with 15 bases between them. CDR3 sequence: CATSRDCGTGSQETQYF. The DNA for the CDR3 is TGTGCCACCAGCAGAGATTGTGGAACGGGATCCCAAGAGACCCAGTACTTC. Combining the CDR3 with reference TRBV15 and TRBJ2-5 gives the whole variable domain DAMVIQNPRYQVTQFGKPVTLSCSQTLNHNVMYWYQQKSSQAPKLLFHYYDKDFNNEADTPDNFQSRRPNTSFCFLDIRSPGLGDTAMYLCATSRDCGTGSQETQYFGPGTRLLVL.

For this clonotype: The junction departs from germline at one end; a sequencing error may be responsible. Here the CDR3 DNA reads TGTGCCAGCAGTGACTATACTAGCGGTATTTACAATAAGCAGTTCTTC. Translating it yields CASSDYTSGIYNKQFF. The chain is built from TRBV6-1 and TRBJ2-1; 8 bases are a match to TRBD2. The CDR3 length is 16 residues. From germline, CDR1 is MNHNS and CDR2 SASEGT.

CDR3 coding DNA: TGTGCCATCAGGGGACAGGGTAAAAGTACTGAAGCTTTCTTT. It encodes CAIRGQGKSTEAFF. The genes are TRBV10-3 and TRBJ1-1, with 9 bases matching TRBD1. The CDR3 has 14 amino acids. V lost 6 bases and J lost 5; bases outside the gene matches: 7. Germline-derived CDR1 and CDR2 are ENHRY and SYGVKD.

The rearrangement links TRBV20-1 to TRBJ2-1; no firm D call. The CDR3 contains 12 residues. With 1 base removed from V and 4 bases from J, the gap between germline ends came to 5 bases. Per the germline V gene, CDR1 is DFQATT and CDR2 is SNEGSKA (reference sequence). The CDR3 spells CSARVGYNEQFF. DNA for the CDR3: TGCAGTGCTAGAGTCGGGTACAATGAGCAGTTCTTC.

A remark on this clonotype: One junction end disagrees with the germline gene, perhaps due to a read error. The rearrangement joins TRBV5-1 to TRBJ2-1, with D perhaps assigned TRBD1 or TRBD2 (5 bases each). The V gene's germline CDR1 is SGHRS and CDR2 YFSETQ. This CDR3 has 13 amino acids. CDR3 sequence: CASSFEGNNEQFF. The DNA for the CDR3 is TGTGCCAGCAGCTTTGAGGGGAACAATGAGCAGTTCTTC. The full variable domain, its missing parts supplied by reference TRBV5-1 and TRBJ2-1, is KAGVTQTPRYLIKTRGQQVTLSCSPISGHRSVSWYQQTPGQGLQFLFEYFSETQRNKGNFPGRFSGRQFSNSRSEMNVSTLELGDSALYLCASSFEGNNEQFFGPGTRLTVL.

This clonotype was picked up a small number of times. The chain has TRBV20-1 and TRBJ2-7, with 12 bases aligning to TRBD1. The length of the CDR3 is 13 residues. Trimming removed 4 bases from V and 4 bases from J; junction bases left unmatched: 2. The V gene's germline CDR1 is DFQATT and CDR2 SNEGSKA (reference sequence). The CDR3 region has the DNA TGCAGTGCTAAGGGACAGGGGGCTTACGAGCAGTACTTC. Translating it yields CSAKGQGAYEQYF.

This clonotype has a single count. J is TRBJ2-1 and V is TRBV20-1, with 11 bases that match TRBD2. This CDR3 region has 17 residues. Germline V gene lookup returns CDR1 DFQATT and CDR2 SNEGSKA (reference sequence). Losses at the gene ends were 5 bases for V and 0 bases for J; bases not matched to a gene: 9. CDR3 amino acids: CSALRLAGQASYNEQFF. DNA of the CDR3: TGCAGTGCTTTACGACTAGCGGGACAAGCCTCCTACAATGAGCAGTTCTTC.